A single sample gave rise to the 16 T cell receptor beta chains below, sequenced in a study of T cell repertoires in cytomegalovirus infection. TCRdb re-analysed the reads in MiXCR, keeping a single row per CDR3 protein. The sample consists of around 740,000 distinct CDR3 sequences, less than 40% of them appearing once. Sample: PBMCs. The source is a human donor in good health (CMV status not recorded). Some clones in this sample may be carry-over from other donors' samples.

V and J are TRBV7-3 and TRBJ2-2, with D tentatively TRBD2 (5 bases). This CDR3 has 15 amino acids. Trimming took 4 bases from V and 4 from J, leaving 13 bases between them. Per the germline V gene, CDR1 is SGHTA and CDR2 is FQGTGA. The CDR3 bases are TGTGCCAGCAGCTCAACCGGGAAATCCACCGGGGAGCTGTTTTTT. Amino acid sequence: CASSSTGKSTGELFF.

This CDR3 reads CASSLYRATWDTDAEQFF. In nucleotides, the CDR3 is TGTGCCAGCAGCTTATATAGGGCGACATGGGACACCGACGCTGAGCAGTTCTTC. The gene calls are TRBV7-9 and TRBJ2-1; D may be TRBD1 (6 bases). Between the trimmed V and J ends, which lost 2 bases and 9 bases, there was a span of 26 bases. CDR1 and CDR2 from the germline V gene are SEHNR and FQNEAQ (reference sequence). The CDR3 consists of 18 residues.

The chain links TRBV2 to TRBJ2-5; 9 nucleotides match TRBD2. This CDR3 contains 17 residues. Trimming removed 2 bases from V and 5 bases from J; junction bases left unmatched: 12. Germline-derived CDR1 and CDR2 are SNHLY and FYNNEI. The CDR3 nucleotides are TGTGCCAGCAGTGAACAGCTAGCGGGATTTTTCCCGGAGACCCAGTACTTC. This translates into CASSEQLAGFFPETQYF.

CDR3 coding DNA: TGTGCCAGCAGCCAGCCGGACAGGGGGAGGACTGAAGCTTTCTTT. Its translation: CASSQPDRGRTEAFF. J is TRBJ1-1 and V is TRBV7-9; 10 nucleotides line up with TRBD1. V was clipped by 5 bases and J by 5 bases; unmatched bases: 8. Germline assignment: CDR1 SEHNR and CDR2 FQNEAQ (reference sequence). The CDR3 length is 15 residues.

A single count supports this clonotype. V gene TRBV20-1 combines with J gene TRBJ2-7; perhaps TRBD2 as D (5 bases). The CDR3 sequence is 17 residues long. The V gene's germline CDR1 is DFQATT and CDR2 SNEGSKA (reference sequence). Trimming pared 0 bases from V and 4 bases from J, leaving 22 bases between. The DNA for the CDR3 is TGCAGTGCTAGAGATTTGGAGGACCCAGAACGAGGATACGAGCAGTACTTC. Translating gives CSARDLEDPERGYEQYF.

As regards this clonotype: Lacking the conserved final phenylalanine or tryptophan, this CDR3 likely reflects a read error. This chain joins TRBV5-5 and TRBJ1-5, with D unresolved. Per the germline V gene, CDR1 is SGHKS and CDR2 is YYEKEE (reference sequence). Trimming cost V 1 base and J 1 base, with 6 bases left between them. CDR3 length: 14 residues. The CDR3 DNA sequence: TGTGCCAGCAGCTTGAAATTCAGCAATCAGCCCCAGCATTTG. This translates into CASSLKFSNQPQHL.

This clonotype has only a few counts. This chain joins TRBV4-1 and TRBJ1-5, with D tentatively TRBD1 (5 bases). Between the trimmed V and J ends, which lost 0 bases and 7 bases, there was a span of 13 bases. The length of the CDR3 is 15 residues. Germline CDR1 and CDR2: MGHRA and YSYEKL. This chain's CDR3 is CASSQDLGVRQPQHF. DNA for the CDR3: TGCGCCAGCAGCCAAGATTTAGGGGTGCGCCAGCCCCAGCATTTT.

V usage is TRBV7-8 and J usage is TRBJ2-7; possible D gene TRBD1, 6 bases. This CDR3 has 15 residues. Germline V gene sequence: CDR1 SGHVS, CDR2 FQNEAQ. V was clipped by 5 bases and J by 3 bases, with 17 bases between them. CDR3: CASSPTATGFYEQYF. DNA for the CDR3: TGTGCCAGCAGCCCCACGGCGACAGGATTCTACGAGCAGTACTTC. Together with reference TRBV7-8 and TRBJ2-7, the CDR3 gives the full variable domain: GAGVSQSPRYKVAKRGQDVALRCDPISGHVSLFWYQQALGQGPEFLTYFQNEAQLDKSGLPSDRFFAERPEGSVSTLKIQRTQQEDSAVYLCASSPTATGFYEQYFGPGTRLTVT.

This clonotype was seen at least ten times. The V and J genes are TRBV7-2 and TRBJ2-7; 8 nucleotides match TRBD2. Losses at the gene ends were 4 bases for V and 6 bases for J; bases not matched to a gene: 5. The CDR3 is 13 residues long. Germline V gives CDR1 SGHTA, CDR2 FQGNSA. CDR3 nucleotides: TGTGCCAGCAGCTCTTGGACTAGCTCCGAGCAGTACTTC. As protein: CASSSWTSSEQYF.

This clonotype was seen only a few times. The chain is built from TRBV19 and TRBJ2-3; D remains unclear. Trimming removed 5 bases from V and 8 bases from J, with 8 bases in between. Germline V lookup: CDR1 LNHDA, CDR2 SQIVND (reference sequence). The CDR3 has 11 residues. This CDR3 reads CASSSGLTQYF. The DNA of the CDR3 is TGTGCCAGTAGTTCGGGCCTTACGCAGTATTTT.

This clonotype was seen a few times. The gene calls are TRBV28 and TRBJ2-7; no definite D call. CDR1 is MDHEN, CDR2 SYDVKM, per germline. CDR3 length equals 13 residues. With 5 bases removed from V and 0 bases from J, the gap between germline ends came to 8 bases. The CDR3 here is CASSDTSSYEQYF. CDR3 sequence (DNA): TGTGCCAGCAGTGACACGAGCTCCTACGAGCAGTACTTC.

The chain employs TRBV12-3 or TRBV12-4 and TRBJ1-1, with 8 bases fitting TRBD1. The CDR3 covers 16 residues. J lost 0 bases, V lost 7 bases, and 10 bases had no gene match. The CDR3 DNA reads TGTGCCAGCACCACAAGACCGGGACAGGTGAACACTGAAGCTTTCTTT. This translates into CASTTRPGQVNTEAFF.

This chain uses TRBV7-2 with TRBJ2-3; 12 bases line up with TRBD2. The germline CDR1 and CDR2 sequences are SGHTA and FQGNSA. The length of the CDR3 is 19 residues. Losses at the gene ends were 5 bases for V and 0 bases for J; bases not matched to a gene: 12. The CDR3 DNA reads TGTGCCAGCAGCACCCCTAGCGGGGGGGCCCCCGCCAGCACAGATACGCAGTATTTT. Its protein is CASSTPSGGAPASTDTQYF. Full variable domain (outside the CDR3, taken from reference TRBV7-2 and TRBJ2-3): GAGVSQSPSNKVTEKGKDVELRCDPISGHTALYWYRQSLGQGLEFLIYFQGNSAPDKSGLPSDRFSAERTGGSVSTLTIQRTQQEDSAVYLCASSTPSGGAPASTDTQYFGPGTRLTVL.

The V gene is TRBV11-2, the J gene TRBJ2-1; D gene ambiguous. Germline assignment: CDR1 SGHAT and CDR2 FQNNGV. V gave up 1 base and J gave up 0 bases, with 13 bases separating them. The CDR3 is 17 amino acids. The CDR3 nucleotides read TGTGCCAGCAGCTTAGCTCCGGCGAAGACCTCCTACAATGAGCAGTTCTTC. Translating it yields CASSLAPAKTSYNEQFF.

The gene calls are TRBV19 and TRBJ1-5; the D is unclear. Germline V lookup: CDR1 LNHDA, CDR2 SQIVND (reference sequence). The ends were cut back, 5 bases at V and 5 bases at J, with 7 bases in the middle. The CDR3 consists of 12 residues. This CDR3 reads CASSGVHQPQHF. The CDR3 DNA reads TGTGCCAGTAGTGGGGTCCATCAGCCCCAGCATTTT.

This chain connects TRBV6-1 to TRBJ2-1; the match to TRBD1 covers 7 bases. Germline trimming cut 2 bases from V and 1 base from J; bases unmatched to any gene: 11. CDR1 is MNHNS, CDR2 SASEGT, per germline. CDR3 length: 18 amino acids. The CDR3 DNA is TGTGCCAGCAGTGAAAGGGACAGACTCGCCCTATCCTACAATGAGCAGTTCTTC. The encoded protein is CASSERDRLALSYNEQFF.